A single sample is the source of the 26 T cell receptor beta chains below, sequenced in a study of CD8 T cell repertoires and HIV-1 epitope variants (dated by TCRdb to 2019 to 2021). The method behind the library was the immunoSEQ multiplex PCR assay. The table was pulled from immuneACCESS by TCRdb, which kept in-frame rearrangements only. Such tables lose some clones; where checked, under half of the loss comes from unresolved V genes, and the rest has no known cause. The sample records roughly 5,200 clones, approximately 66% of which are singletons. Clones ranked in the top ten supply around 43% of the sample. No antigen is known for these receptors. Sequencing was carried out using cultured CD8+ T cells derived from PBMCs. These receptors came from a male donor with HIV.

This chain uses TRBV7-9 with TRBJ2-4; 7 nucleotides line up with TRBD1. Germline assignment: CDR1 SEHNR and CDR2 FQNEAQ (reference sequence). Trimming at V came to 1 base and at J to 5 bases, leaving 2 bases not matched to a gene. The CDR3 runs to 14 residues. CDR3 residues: CASSLGDSQNIQYF. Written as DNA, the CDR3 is TGTGCCAGCAGCTTAGGGGACAGCCAAAACATTCAGTACTTC.

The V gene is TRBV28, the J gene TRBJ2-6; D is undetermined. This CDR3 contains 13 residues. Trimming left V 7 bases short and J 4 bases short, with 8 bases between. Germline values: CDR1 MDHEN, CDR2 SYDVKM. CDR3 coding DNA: TGTGCCAGCAAACAGTGGGGGGCCAACGTCCTGACTTTC. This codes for CASKQWGANVLTF.

CDR3 sequence: CASSDRGRETQYF. CDR3 nucleotide sequence: TGTGCCAGCAGTGACAGGGGACGAGAGACCCAGTACTTC. The rearrangement joins TRBV6-4 to TRBJ2-5, with D perhaps being TRBD1 or TRBD2 (5 bases each). V dropped 2 bases and J dropped 4 bases, with 8 bases sitting between them. This CDR3 has 13 residues. Germline lookup yields CDR1 MRHNA and CDR2 SNTAGT.

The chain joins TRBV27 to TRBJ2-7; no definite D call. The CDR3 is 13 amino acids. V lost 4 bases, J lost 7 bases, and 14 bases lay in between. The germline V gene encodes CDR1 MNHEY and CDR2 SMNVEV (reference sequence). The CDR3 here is CASSSTASYEQYF. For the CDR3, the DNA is TGTGCCAGCAGTTCCACGGCCAGTTATGAGCAGTACTTC.

CDR3 in amino acids: CATLRGLAGGNTQYF. The CDR3 bases are TGTGCCACCCTAAGGGGACTAGCGGGAGGGAATACGCAGTATTTT. The rearrangement links TRBV6-6 to TRBJ2-3; TRBD2 aligns across 16 bases. The CDR3 length is 15 residues. From germline, CDR1 is MNHNY and CDR2 SVGAGI (reference sequence). Unmatched junction bases numbered 8, after V lost 10 bases and J lost 7 bases.

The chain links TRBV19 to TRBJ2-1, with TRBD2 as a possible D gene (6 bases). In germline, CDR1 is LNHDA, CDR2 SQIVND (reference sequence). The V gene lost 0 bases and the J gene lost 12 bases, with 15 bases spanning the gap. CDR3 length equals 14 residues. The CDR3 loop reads CASSIELARPGQFF. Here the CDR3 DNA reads TGTGCCAGTAGTATAGAACTAGCAAGACCAGGGCAGTTCTTC.

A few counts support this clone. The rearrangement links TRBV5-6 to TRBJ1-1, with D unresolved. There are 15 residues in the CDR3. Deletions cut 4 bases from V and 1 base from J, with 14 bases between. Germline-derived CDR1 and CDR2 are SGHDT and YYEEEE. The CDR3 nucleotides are TGTGCCAGCAGCCTGGAAGGTCGGTGGAACACTGAAGCTTTCTTT. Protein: CASSLEGRWNTEAFF.

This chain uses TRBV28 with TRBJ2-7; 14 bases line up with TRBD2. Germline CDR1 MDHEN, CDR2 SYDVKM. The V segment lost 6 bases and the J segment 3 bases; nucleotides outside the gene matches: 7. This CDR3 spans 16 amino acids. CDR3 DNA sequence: TGTGCCAGCAGACAGGACGGGACTAGCGGGGGCTACGAGCAGTACTTC. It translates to CASRQDGTSGGYEQYF. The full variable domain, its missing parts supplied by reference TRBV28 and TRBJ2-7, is DVKVTQSSRYLVKRTGEKVFLECVQDMDHENMFWYRQDPGLGLRLIYFSYDVKMKEKGDIPEGYSVSREKKERFSLILESASTNQTSMYLCASRQDGTSGGYEQYFGPGTRLTVT.

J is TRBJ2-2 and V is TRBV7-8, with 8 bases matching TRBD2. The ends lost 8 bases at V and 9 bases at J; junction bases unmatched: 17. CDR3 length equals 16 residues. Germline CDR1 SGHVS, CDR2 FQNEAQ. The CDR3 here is CASSSGAGDLRRELFF. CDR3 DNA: TGTGCCAGCTCTAGTGGAGCGGGGGACTTAAGGAGGGAGCTGTTTTTT.

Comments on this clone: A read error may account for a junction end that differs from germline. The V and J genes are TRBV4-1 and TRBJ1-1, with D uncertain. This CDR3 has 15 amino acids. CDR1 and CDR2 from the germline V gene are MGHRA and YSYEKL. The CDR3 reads CASSQGVISNTEAFF. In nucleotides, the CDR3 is TGCGCCAGCAGCCAAGGGGTTATCTCGAACACTGAAGCTTTTTTT.

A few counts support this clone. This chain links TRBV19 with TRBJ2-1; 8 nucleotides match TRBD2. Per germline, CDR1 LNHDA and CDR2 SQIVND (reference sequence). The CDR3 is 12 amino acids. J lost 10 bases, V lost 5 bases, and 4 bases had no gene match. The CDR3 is CASSFVAGEQFF. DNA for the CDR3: TGTGCCAGTAGTTTCGTAGCGGGAGAGCAGTTCTTC.

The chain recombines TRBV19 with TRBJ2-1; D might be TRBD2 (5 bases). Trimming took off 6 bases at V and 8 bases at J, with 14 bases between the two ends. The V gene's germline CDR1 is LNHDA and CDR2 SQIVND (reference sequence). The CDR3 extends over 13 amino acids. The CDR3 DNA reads TGTGCCAGTAGCGGGTTCGGGGTCGATGAGCAGTTCTTC. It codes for CASSGFGVDEQFF. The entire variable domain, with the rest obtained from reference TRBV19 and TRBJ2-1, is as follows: DGGITQSPKYLFRKEGQNVTLSCEQNLNHDAMYWYRQDPGQGLRLIYYSQIVNDFQKGDIAEGYSVSREKKESFPLTVTSAQKNPTAFYLCASSGFGVDEQFFGPGTRLTVL.

CDR3 residues: CASSDRAGGQPQHF. The CDR3 DNA reads as TGTGCCAGCAGTGACAGGGCAGGTGGTCAGCCCCAGCATTTT. V and J are TRBV2 and TRBJ1-5; TRBD1 might be the D (5 bases). V was clipped by 3 bases and J by 6 bases, with 12 bases between them. The CDR3 runs 14 residues. The germline V gene has CDR1 SNHLY and CDR2 FYNNEI.

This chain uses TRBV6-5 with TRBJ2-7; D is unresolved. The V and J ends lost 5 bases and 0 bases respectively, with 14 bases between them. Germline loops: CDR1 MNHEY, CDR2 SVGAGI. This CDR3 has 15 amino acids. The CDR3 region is CASSPPEKASYEQYF. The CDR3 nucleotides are TGTGCCAGCAGTCCCCCCGAGAAGGCCTCCTACGAGCAGTACTTC.

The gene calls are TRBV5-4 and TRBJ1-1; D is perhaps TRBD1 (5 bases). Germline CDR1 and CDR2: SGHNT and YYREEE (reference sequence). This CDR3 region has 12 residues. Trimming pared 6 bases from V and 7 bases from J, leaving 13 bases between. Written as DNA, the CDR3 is TGTGCCAGCACTTCGACCGGGGGTGAAGCTTTCTTT. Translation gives CASTSTGGEAFF.

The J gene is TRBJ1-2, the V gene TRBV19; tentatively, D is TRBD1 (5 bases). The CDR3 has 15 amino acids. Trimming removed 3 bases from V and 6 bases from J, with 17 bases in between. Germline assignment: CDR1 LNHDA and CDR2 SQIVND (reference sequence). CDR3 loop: CASSIDNRIRDGYTF. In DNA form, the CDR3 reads TGTGCCAGTAGTATTGATAACAGGATCCGAGATGGCTACACCTTC.

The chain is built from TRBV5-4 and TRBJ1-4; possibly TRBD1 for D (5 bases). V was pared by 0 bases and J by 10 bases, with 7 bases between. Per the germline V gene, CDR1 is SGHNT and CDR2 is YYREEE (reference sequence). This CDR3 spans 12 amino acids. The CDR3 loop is CASSLGGAKLFF. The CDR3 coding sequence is TGTGCCAGCAGCTTGGGAGGGGCAAAACTGTTTTTT.

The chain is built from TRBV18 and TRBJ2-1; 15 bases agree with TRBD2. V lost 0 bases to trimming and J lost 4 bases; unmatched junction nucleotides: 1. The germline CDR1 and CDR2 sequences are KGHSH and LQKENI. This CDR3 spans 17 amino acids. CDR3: CASSPPGTSGGYNEQFF. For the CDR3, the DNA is TGTGCCAGCTCACCACCTGGGACTAGCGGGGGGTACAATGAGCAGTTCTTC. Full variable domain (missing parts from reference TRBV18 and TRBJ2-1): NAGVMQNPRHLVRRRGQEARLRCSPMKGHSHVYWYRQLPEEGLKFMVYLQKENIIDESGMPKERFSAEFPKEGPSILRIQQVVRGDSAAYFCASSPPGTSGGYNEQFFGPGTRLTVL.

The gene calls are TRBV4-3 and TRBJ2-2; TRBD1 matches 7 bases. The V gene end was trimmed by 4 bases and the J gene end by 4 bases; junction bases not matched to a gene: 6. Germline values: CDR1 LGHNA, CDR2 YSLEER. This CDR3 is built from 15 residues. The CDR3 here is CASSPRTGITGELFF. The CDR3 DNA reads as TGCGCCAGCAGCCCCCGGACAGGCATCACCGGGGAGCTGTTTTTT.

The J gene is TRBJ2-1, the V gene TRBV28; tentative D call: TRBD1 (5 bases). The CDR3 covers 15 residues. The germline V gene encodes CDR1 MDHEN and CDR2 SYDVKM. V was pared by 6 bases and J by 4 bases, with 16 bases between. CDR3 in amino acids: CASRPRQPDYNEQFF. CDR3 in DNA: TGTGCCAGCAGACCTAGACAGCCTGATTACAATGAGCAGTTCTTC.

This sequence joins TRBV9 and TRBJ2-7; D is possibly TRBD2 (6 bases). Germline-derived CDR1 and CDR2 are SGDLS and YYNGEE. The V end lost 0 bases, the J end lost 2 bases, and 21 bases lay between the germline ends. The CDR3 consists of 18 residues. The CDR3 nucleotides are TGTGCCAGCAGCGTAGCGGGGGAGCTGGGACCCAGACCCTACGAGCAGTACTTC. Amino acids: CASSVAGELGPRPYEQYF.

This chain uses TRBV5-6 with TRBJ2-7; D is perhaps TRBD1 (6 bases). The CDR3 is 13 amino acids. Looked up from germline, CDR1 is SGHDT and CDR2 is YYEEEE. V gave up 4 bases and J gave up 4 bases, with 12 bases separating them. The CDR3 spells CASSSDRSYEQYF. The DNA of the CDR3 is TGTGCCAGCAGCAGCGACAGGAGTTACGAGCAGTACTTC.

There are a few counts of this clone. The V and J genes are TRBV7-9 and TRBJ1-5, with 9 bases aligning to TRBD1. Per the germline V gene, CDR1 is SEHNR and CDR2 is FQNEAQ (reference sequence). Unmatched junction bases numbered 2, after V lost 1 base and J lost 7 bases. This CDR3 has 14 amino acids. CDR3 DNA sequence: TGTGCCAGCAGCTTAGTTGGACAGGGGCAGCCCCAGCATTTT. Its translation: CASSLVGQGQPQHF.

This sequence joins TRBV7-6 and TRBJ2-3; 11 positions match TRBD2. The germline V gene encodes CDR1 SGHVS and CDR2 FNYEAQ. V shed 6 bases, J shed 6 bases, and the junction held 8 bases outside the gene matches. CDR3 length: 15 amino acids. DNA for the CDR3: TGTGCCAGCAGTCTGCGGACTAGCGGGCGGGATACGCAGTATTTT. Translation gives CASSLRTSGRDTQYF.

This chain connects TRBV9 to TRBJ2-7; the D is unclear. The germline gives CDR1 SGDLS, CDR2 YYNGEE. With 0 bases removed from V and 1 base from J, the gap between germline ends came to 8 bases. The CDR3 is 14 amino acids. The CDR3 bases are TGTGCCAGCAGCGTAGGCCAGCTTTCCTACGAGCAGTACTTC. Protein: CASSVGQLSYEQYF.

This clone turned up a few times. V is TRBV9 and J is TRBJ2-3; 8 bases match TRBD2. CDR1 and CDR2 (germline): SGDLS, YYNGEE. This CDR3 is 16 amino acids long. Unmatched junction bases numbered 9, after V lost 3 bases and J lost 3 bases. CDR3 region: CASSASGTSQTDTQYF. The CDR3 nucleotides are TGTGCCAGCAGCGCCTCCGGGACTAGTCAAACAGATACGCAGTATTTT.